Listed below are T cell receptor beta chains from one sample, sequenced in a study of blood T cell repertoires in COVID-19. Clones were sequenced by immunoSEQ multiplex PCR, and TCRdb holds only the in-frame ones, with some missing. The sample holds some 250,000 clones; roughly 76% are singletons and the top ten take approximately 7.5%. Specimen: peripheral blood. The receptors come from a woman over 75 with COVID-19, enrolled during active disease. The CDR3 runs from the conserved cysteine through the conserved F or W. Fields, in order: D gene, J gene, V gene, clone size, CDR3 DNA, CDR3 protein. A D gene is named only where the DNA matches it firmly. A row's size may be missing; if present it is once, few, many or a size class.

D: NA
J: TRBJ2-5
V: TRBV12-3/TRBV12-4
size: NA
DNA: TGTGCCAGCAGTATCAGGGAAGAGACCCAGTACTTC
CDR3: CASSIREETQYF

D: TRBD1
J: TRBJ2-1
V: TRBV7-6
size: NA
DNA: TGTGCCAGCAGCTTACAGCTGACAGGGGGCTCCTACAATGAGCAGTTCTTC
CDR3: CASSLQLTGGSYNEQFF

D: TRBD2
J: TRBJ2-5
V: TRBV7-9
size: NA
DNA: TGTGCCAGCAGCCCCCTGTCGGGGGGTATGGAGACCCAGTACTTC
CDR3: CASSPLSGGMETQYF

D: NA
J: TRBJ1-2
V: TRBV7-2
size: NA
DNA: TGTGCCAGCAGCCTTCCCCTCGGGGGCTATGGCTACACCTTC
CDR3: CASSLPLGGYGYTF

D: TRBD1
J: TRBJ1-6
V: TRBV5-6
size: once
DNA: TGTGCCAGCACCCCGGGACAGCGCAATTCACCCCTCCACTTT
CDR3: CASTPGQRNSPLHF

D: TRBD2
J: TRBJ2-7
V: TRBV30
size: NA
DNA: TGTGCCTGGCGGGGGGGGCCCTACGAGCAGTACTTC
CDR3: CAWRGGPYEQYF

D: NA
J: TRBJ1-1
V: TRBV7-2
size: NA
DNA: TGTGCCAGCAGCTTAGACAGGGTCTCGGCTCTAGAGGCTTTCTTT
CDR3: CASSLDRVSALEAFF

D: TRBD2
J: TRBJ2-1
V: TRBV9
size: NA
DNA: TGTGCCAGCAGCCCGGGACTAGCGTTAGGCTCCTACAATGAGCAGTTCTTC
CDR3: CASSPGLALGSYNEQFF

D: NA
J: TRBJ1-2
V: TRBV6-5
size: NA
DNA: TGTGCCAGCAGTAACAGGGAGGGCTACACCTTC
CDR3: CASSNREGYTF

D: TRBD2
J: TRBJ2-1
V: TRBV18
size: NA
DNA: TGTGCCAGCTCACCAGATAGCGGGAGGGAGCAGTTCTTC
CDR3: CASSPDSGREQFF

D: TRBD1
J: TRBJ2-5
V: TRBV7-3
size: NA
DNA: TGTGCCAGCAGCCCCCGTCGGACAGGGCAAGAGACCCAGTACTTC
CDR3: CASSPRRTGQETQYF

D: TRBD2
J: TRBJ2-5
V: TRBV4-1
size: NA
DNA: TGCGCCAGCAGCCGAAGATATCCAATTCGCGGGAGCAGAGAGACCCAGTACTTC
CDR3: CASSRRYPIRGSRETQYF

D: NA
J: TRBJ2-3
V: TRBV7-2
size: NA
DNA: TGTGCCAGCAGCCCACAGGGGGGGAGCACAGATACGCAGTATTTT
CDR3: CASSPQGGSTDTQYF

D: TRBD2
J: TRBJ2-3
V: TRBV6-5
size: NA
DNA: TGTGCCAGCAGGGGGACTAGCGCAGATACGCAGTATTTT
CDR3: CASRGTSADTQYF

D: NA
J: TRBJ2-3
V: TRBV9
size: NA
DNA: TGTGCCAGCAGCAGAGATAGCGGTACAGCAGATACGCAGTATTTT
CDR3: CASSRDSGTADTQYF

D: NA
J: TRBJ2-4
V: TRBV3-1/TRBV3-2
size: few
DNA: TGTGCCAGCAGCCAAGCAGGGGCGGACATTCAGTACTTC
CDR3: CASSQAGADIQYF

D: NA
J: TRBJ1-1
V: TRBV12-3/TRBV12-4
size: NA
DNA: TGTGCTTCCAAGCTGACACTGAACACTGAAGCTTTCTTT
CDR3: CASKLTLNTEAFF

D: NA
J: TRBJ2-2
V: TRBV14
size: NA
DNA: TGTGCCAGCAGCCTTCTTTTGAACACCGGGGAGCTGTTTTTT
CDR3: CASSLLLNTGELFF

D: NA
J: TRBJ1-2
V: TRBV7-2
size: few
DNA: TGTGCCAGCAGCTTAGTTGGACTTCCCGGAGGAGGCTACACCTTC
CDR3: CASSLVGLPGGGYTF

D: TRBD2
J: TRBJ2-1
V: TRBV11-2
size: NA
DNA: TGTGCCAGCAGCCCTGGACTAGTCAGTGAGCAGTTCTTC
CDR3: CASSPGLVSEQFF

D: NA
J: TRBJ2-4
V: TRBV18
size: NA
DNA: TGTGCCAGCTCACCACCACGACTCCTAGCCAAAAACATTCAGTACTTC
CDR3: CASSPPRLLAKNIQYF

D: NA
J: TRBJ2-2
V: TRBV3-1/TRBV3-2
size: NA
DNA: TGTGCCAGCAGCCAAGATTGGAAGGGACTCCCAAGAACCGCGAACACCGGGGAGCTGTTTTTT
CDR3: CASSQDWKGLPRTANTGELFF

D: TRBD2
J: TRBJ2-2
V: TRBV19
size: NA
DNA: TGTGCCAGTAGTATCGCAGCGGGGCAATACACCGGGGAGCTGTTTTTT
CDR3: CASSIAAGQYTGELFF

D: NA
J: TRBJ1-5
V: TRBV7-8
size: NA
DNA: TGTGCCAGCAGCCCCCCGGATCAGCCCCAGCATTTT
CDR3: CASSPPDQPQHF

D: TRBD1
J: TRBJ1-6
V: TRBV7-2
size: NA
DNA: TGTGCCAGCAGCCCGTACAGGGGAACGGATTCACCCCTCCACTTT
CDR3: CASSPYRGTDSPLHF

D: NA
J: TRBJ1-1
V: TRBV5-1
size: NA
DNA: TGCGCCAGCAGCTTGAATGGCTTGAACACTGAAGCTTTCTTT
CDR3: CASSLNGLNTEAFF

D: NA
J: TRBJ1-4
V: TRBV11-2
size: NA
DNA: TGTGCCAGCAGCTTATCAGGGGAGGAAAAACTGTTTTTT
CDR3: CASSLSGEEKLFF

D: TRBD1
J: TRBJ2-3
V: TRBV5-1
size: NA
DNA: TGCGCCAGCAGCTCACGCCGGGACAGGGAAACAGATACGCAGTATTTT
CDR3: CASSSRRDRETDTQYF

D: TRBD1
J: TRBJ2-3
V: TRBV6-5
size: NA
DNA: TGTGCCAGCAGGCCCGGGACAGGGGGCGCAGATACGCAGTATTTT
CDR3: CASRPGTGGADTQYF

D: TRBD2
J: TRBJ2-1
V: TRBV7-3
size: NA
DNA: TGTGCCAGCAGCCCCGGAATCCAGCGGGGGACCAATGAGCAGTTCTTC
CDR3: CASSPGIQRGTNEQFF

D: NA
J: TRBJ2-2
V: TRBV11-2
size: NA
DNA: TGTGCCAGCAGCTTAGTGGCAGGGAACACCGGGGAGCTGTTTTTT
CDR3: CASSLVAGNTGELFF

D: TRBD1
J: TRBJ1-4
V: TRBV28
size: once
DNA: TGTGCCAGCAGCCTGGGGACAGGGCACGAAAAACTGTTTTTT
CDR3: CASSLGTGHEKLFF

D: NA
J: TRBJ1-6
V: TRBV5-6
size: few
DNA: TGTGCCAGCAGCTTGGGGAGCTCCTATAATTCACCCCTCCACTTT
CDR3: CASSLGSSYNSPLHF

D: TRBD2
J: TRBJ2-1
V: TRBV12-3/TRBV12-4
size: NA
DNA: TGTGCCAGTAGACTAGCGGGAGTCCATGAGCAGTTCTTC
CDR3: CASRLAGVHEQFF

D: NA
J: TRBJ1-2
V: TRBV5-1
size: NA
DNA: TGCGCCAGCAGCTTGCGAGCAGGATCTAACTATGGCTACACCTTC
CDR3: CASSLRAGSNYGYTF

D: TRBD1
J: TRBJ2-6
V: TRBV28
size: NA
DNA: TGTGCCAGCAGTTTACTGCGACAGGGTTTCTCTGGGGCCAACGTCCTGACTTTC
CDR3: CASSLLRQGFSGANVLTF

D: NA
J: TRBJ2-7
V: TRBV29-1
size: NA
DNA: TGCAGCGTTGGGCGGTCTTACGAGCAGTACTTC
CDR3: CSVGRSYEQYF

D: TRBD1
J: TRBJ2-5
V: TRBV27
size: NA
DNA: TGTGCCAGCAGTTTAAGAGGGACAGGGTTCGGGGAGACCCAGTACTTC
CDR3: CASSLRGTGFGETQYF

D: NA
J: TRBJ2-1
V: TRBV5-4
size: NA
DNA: TGTGCCAGCAGCTTGGCCGGGGGAAGCTCCTACAATGAGCAGTTCTTC
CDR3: CASSLAGGSSYNEQFF

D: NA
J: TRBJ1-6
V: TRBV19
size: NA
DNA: TGTGCCAGTAGTACCGGAACAGTGAACGGTTCACCCCTCCACTTT
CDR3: CASSTGTVNGSPLHF

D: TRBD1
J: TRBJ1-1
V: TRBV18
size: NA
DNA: TGTGCCAGCTCAATCTCCGGGACAGGGGGGTACACTGAAGCTTTCTTT
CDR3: CASSISGTGGYTEAFF

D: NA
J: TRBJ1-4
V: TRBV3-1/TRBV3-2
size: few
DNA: TGTGCCAGCAGCCAAGCCTTGACAGCCGATAATGAAATACTGTTTTTT
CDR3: CASSQALTADNEILFF

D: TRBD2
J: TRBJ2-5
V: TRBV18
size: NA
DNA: TGTGCCAGCTCACCGACTAGCGGGCGCCAAGAGACCCAGTACTTC
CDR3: CASSPTSGRQETQYF

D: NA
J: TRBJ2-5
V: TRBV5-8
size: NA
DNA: TGTGCCAGCAGCTTGGTGGAGGGGAGAGAGACCCAGTACTTC
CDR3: CASSLVEGRETQYF

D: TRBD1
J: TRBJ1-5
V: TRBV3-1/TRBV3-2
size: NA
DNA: TGTGCCAGCAGCCAAGGGACAGGGGCCCAGCATTTT
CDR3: CASSQGTGAQHF